The source of this T cell receptor (beta chain) is a study of blood T cell repertoires in COVID-19. About the study: Acute and convalescent COVID-19 samples came from the United States, Italy and Spain. Sources were T cells, B-cell-depleted T cells, or PBMCs; the material itself was cDNA or gDNA.

As handled by the study authors: Nucleated cell number was recorded as an estimate derived from reference gene primer amplification. The assay was immunoSEQ multiplex PCR, and TCRdb's table has in-frame clones only and misses some. The DNA gave D and trimming, while V, J and clone size come from that table. The table lists some 240,000 clones, 75% to 85% of them singletons. Germline CDR1 and CDR2: MNHNY and SVGAGI (reference sequence). The CDR3 contains 15 residues. The junction had 4 bases not matched to a gene; V was cut back by 4 bases and J by 0 bases. The TCR was taken from a woman in her forties who had recovered from COVID-19. V is TRBV6-6 and J is TRBJ1-1; TRBD1 aligns across 8 bases. The sequenced material came from peripheral blood. The CDR3 coding sequence is TGTGCCAGCAGTTGGACAGGGCGGATGAACACTGAAGCTTTCTTT. Encoded protein: CASSWTGRMNTEAFF.